This TCR beta chain was captured by sequencing in a study of blood T cell repertoires in COVID-19 (dated by TCRdb to 2020 to 2022). Background on the whole study: The collaborator samples originated in the United States, Italy and Spain and spanned the acute and convalescent phases of COVID-19. The prospective study material was composed of cDNA or gDNA derived from T cells, B-cell-depleted T cells, or PBMCs. Subjects who had been exposed to COVID-19, were actively infected with it, or had recovered from it provided the deeply sampled blood TCRbeta repertoires that made up the dataset. A freely available public database, intended as a resource for researchers studying the immune response to SARS-CoV-2, is where the repertoires were released. Samples were obtained from the ongoing ImmuneRACE study (first 160 participants) and from 1,254 subjects provided by 6 global collaborators. Nearly every sample came with metadata listing a de-identified subject ID, COVID-19 status, age in years and sex. Where available, HLA class I and class II types were obtained from metadata supplied by the sample provider rather than from assay-based typing. Broad study findings and their caveats: Clinical and demographic metadata were provided uncurated, with the amount varying by source and participant.

V loses 1 base at its end and J loses 6 bases; junction bases beyond the gene matches: 15. The germline V gene supplies CDR1 LGHNA and CDR2 YSLEER. Measured from the cysteine to the phenylalanine, the CDR3 is 18 residues long. The DNA shown is the 54-base CDR3, in frame from base 1. Notes on this clone: Its antigen remains undetermined. No per-base quality is available; no much larger clone lies one base away.

One collaborating source in Seattle enrolled patients during active infection and followed them longitudinally through the course of disease. The collaborating institutions used their own protocols to collect whole blood in K2EDTA tubes. Collaborator samples were shipped for TCRbeta analysis as frozen whole blood, isolated PBMCs, or DNA extracted from either sample type. TCRbeta CDR3 regions were amplified from genomic DNA using the immunoSEQ Assay, a bias-controlled multiplex PCR. Per the source publication's procedure: The number of nucleated cells in each sample was estimated by amplification of reference gene primers within the assay. To quantify the absolute abundance of each unique TCRbeta CDR3 rearrangement, sequence reads were collapsed and filtered. For each sample, productive Simpson clonality was calculated by taking the square root of Simpson's diversity index across productive rearrangements. TCRdb retrieved this table from immuneACCESS and kept in-frame rearrangements only. Not all clones are present; in checked studies, unresolved V genes account for under half, and no reason is known for the remainder. D and trimming were read from the DNA, whereas the V and J calls and clone size are those reported in that table. In all, the sample holds 200,000 to 250,000 clones, and roughly 85% of those were seen once. 4.5% to 5.5% of the sample comes from the top ten.

The sequenced sample consisted of peripheral blood. This clonotype was obtained from a man between 45 and 60 years old with COVID-19, enrolled during active disease. The rearrangement joined TRBV4-3 to TRBJ2-3; 8 central nucleotides agree with TRBD2. In nucleotides, the sequence is TGCGCCAGCAGCCAAGTCGCTGGGAGTAGCGGGGTAGGCGATACGCAGTATTTT. Its protein product is CASSQVAGSSGVGDTQYF.